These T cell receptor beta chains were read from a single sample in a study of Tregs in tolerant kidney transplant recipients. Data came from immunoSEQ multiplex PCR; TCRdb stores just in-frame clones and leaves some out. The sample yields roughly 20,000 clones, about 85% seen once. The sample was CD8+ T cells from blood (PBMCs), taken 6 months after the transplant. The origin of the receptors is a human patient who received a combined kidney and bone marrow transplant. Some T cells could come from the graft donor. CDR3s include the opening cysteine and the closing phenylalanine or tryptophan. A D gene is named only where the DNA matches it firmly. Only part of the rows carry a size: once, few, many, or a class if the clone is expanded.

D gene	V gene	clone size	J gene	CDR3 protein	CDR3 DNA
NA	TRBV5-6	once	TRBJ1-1	CASSLAAGMNTEAFF	TGTGCCAGCAGCTTGGCCGCAGGGATGAACACTGAAGCTTTCTTT
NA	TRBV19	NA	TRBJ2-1	CASSSGYNEQFF	TGTGCCAGTAGTAGCGGTTACAATGAGCAGTTCTTC
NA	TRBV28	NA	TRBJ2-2	CASSFGQGINTGELFF	TGTGCCAGCAGTTTCGGCCAGGGGATAAACACCGGGGAGCTGTTTTTT
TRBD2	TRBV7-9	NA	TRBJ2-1	CASSFLLAGDNEQFF	TGTGCCAGCAGCTTCTTGCTAGCGGGAGACAATGAGCAGTTCTTC
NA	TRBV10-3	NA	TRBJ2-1	CAISESPQTVYNEQFF	TGTGCCATCAGTGAGTCCCCTCAGACAGTCTACAATGAGCAGTTCTTC
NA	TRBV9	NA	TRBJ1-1	CASSVGGGARAAFF	TGTGCCAGCAGCGTAGGAGGGGGGGCGAGGGCAGCTTTCTTT
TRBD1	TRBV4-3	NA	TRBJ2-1	CASSQGRRQGLNEQFF	TGCGCCAGCAGCCAAGGAAGGCGACAGGGCCTTAATGAGCAGTTCTTC
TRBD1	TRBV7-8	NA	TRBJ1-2	CASSLVGGSNYGYPF	TGTGCCAGCAGCTTAGTAGGGGGCAGTAACTATGGCTACCCCTTC
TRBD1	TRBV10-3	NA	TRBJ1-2	CAIRQGAGGYTF	TGTGCCATAAGACAGGGGGCTGGAGGCTACACCTTC
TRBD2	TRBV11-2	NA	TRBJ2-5	CASSLFFRGTSGGETQYF	TGTGCCAGCAGCCTATTCTTTAGAGGGACTAGCGGCGGGGAGACCCAGTACTTC
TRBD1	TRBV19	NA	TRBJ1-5	CASSLGTGNHQPQHF	TGTGCCAGTAGTCTCGGGACAGGGAACCATCAGCCCCAGCATTTT
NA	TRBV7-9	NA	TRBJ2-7	CASSLRSDYYEQYF	TGTGCCAGCAGCCTGAGGAGCGATTACTACGAGCAGTACTTC
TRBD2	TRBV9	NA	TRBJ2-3	CASSNSGSADTQYF	TGTGCCAGCAGCAATAGCGGGAGCGCAGATACGCAGTATTTT
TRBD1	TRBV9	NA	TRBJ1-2	CASSRGQGANGYTF	TGTGCCAGCAGCCGGGGACAGGGGGCAAATGGCTACACCTTC
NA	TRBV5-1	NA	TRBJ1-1	CASSLDGGTEAFF	TGCGCCAGCAGCTTGGATGGGGGGACTGAAGCTTTCTTT
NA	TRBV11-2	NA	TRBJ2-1	CASSPLLYNEQFF	TGTGCCAGCAGCCCCTTACTTTACAATGAGCAGTTCTTC
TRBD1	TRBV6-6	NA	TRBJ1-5	CASSYQGQGPGEPQHF	TGTGCCAGCAGTTACCAAGGACAGGGCCCCGGGGAGCCCCAGCATTTT
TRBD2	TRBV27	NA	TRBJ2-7	CASSGAWASGIYEQYF	TGTGCCAGCAGTGGGGCATGGGCTAGCGGGATCTACGAGCAGTACTTC
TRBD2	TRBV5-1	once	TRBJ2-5	CASSTRLAGQEAQYF	TGCGCCAGCAGCACCCGACTAGCGGGACAAGAGGCCCAGTACTTC
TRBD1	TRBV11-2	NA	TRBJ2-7	CASSSLRTGYNEQYF	TGTGCCAGCAGCTCACTCAGGACAGGGTACAACGAGCAGTACTTC
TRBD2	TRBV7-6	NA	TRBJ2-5	CASSLEKTSGSLDQETQYF	TGTGCCAGCAGCTTAGAGAAGACTAGCGGGAGTTTGGACCAAGAGACCCAGTACTTC
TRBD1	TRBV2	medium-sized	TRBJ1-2	CASRARGQTLYGYTF	TGTGCCAGCAGGGCCCGGGGACAGACCCTCTACGGCTACACCTTC
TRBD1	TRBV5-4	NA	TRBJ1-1	CASSPTGGTVEAFF	TGTGCCAGCAGCCCCACAGGGGGGACGGTTGAAGCTTTCTTT
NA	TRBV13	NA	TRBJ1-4	CASSSGTLNEKLFF	TGTGCCAGCAGCTCCGGGACACTGAATGAAAAACTGTTTTTT
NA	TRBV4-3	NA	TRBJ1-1	CASSQGYRVSRTEAFF	TGCGCCAGCAGCCAAGGGTATCGGGTTTCGAGGACTGAAGCTTTCTTT
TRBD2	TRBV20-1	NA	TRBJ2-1	CSVEGGHEQFF	TGCAGTGTGGAGGGAGGGCATGAGCAGTTCTTC
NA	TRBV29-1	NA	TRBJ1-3	CSVPESGNTIYF	TGCAGCGTTCCAGAATCTGGAAACACCATATATTTT
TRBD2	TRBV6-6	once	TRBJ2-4	CASLSKFGGGENIQYF	TGTGCCAGTTTGTCTAAATTCGGGGGGGGTGAAAACATTCAGTACTTC